This T cell receptor (beta chain) was identified during a study of T-cell reconstitution after alpha-beta-depleted transplantation in children (TCRdb year 2016). Concerning the study at large: Using TCR repertoire profiling, the study quantitatively followed how T-cell immune reconstitution unfolded in children after TCRalphabeta/CD19-depleted allogeneic hematopoietic cell transplantation.

Per the germline V gene (reference sequence), SEHNR is the CDR1 and FQNEAQ is the CDR2. The V and J ends are trimmed by 5 bases and 1 base, leaving 11 bases between them. The CDR3 runs 15 residues from the cysteine to the phenylalanine. Solely the CDR3 DNA is kept, with 45 bases framed from the first base. With respect to this clonotype: The antigen it recognizes is unknown. Base-call qualities are not available, and no considerably larger clone is one nucleotide away.

Receptor amplification or capture employed PCR. The listed sequencing device is Illumina HiSeq 2500. Molecular barcoding was employed in the preparation of TCR libraries, with unique molecular identifiers being used to normalize TCRbeta repertoire quantification. The public reads were run again by TCRdb, first through fastp at Q25 and then through MiXCR, and only productive beta chains were kept. Entries are consolidated by CDR3 protein sequence, retaining the most common genes and DNA. The sample yields around 600,000 distinct CDR3 sequences; about 11% were counted once. The ten largest clones add up to roughly 4% of the sample.

Material: PBMCs from the stem cell graft donor, obtained from the stem cell graft. This TCR was sampled from a human donor who donated a stem cell graft to a child with acute myeloid leukemia. The chain was built from TRBV7-9 and TRBJ2-2, with no confident D gene call. The DNA sequence is as follows: TGTGCCAGCAGCACTCCGTCCCTGAACACCGGGGAGCTGTTTTTT. It codes for CASSTPSLNTGELFF.